This T cell receptor (beta chain) is drawn from a study of brain metastases from non-small cell lung cancer (dated by TCRdb to between 2018 and 2021). Describing the broader study: The study profiled the immune microenvironment of paired resected primary tumors and brain metastases from non-small-cell lung cancer patients. The paper's findings and limits, for the study overall: T-cell infiltration was lower in brain metastases than in primary tumors (P < 0.001). Paired brain metastases and primary tumors largely shared TCR repertoires, although T-cell densities in the metastases were sparse. T-cell clones were apparently expanded in 64% of brain metastases relative to the matched primary tumors.

A total of some 40 patients with non-small-cell lung cancer that had been surgically resected, each with specimens from both a primary tumor and a brain metastasis, made up the cohort. Archival formalin-fixed, paraffin-embedded tissues were used as the tumor specimens. The method was the immunoSEQ multiplex PCR assay. Sequencing of the T-cell receptor beta chain repertoire was carried out together with a 770-gene immune expression panel. Sourced from immuneACCESS, this table was stored by TCRdb with only in-frame sequences that have V and J called. A share of the clones is absent; for the studies checked, an unresolved V gene accounts for under half, and the remainder has no known explanation. In this sample the table shows over 650 clones, 70% to 90% of which occur a single time. Together, the top ten hold roughly 12% of the sample. CDR1 and CDR2 (MNHEY, SVGAGI) derive from the germline V gene. V and J lose 7 bases and 7 bases, and a span of 16 bases separates them. Including the terminal cysteine and phenylalanine, the CDR3 comprises 14 residues. The CDR3 DNA has 42 bases and is translated from base 1.

Notes on this clone: There is no known antigen for this receptor. The sample holds no much larger clone one base away, and base qualities are not on file.

This receptor was taken from a donor at least 40 years old with non-small cell lung cancer. The sequencing input was primary lung tumor tissue. The sample's cell subset or site label, decoded: primary lung tumor paired with brain metastasis. The rearranged chain carries TRBV6-5 and TRBJ1-4, with the D gene uncertain. CDR3 sequence: CASKRLVSGEKLFF. The nucleotide sequence is TGTGCCAGCAAAAGACTAGTAAGCGGTGAAAAACTGTTTTTT.